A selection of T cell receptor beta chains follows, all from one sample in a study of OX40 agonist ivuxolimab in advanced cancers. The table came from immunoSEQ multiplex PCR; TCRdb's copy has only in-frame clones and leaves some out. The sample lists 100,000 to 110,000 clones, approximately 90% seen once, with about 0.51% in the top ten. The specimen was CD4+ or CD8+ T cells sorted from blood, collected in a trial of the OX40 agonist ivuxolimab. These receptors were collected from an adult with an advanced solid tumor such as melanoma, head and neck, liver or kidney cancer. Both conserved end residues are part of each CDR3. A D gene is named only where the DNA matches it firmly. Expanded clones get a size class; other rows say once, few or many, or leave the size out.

CSSSPWTSGINEQFF,TGCAGCTCTTCTCCTTGGACTAGCGGGATCAATGAGCAGTTCTTC,TRBD2,TRBV29-1,TRBJ2-1,-
CASSRWEGQGDVEAFF,TGTGCCAGCAGCCGCTGGGAGGGACAGGGAGATGTTGAAGCTTTCTTT,TRBD1,TRBV11-2,TRBJ1-1,-
CASSLLTPGRYGYTF,TGTGCCAGCAGTTTATTAACCCCAGGCCGCTATGGCTACACCTTC,-,TRBV28,TRBJ1-2,-
CATSRGSSGREKLFF,TGTGCCACCAGCAGAGGATCCTCCGGCAGAGAAAAACTGTTTTTT,-,TRBV15,TRBJ1-4,-
CASGRLAGFYEQYF,TGCGCCAGCGGGAGACTAGCGGGATTCTACGAGCAGTACTTC,TRBD2,TRBV10-2,TRBJ2-7,-
CASSVGAGGFNEQFF,TGTGCCAGCAGCGTAGGGGCGGGAGGGTTTAATGAGCAGTTCTTC,TRBD2,TRBV9,TRBJ2-1,-
CASSSRTGGTEAFF,TGCGCCAGCAGCTCAAGGACAGGGGGTACTGAAGCTTTCTTT,TRBD1,TRBV5-1,TRBJ1-1,-
CASSLPGTSSNEQFF,TGTGCCAGCAGCTTACCCGGGACTAGCAGCAATGAGCAGTTCTTC,TRBD2,TRBV5-4,TRBJ2-1,-
CAGSKGATGNTIYF,TGTGCCGGCTCTAAGGGGGCTACGGGAAACACCATATATTTT,TRBD1,TRBV7-9,TRBJ1-3,-
CASSLQGTSGRGDTQYF,TGCGCCAGCAGCCTGCAGGGGACTAGCGGGAGAGGAGATACGCAGTATTTT,TRBD2,TRBV5-1,TRBJ2-3,-
CASSPTGAFEQFF,TGTGCCAGCAGCCCGACAGGGGCATTCGAGCAGTTCTTC,TRBD1,TRBV7-8,TRBJ2-1,-
CASSPPGLAVGEQYF,TGTGCCAGCAGCCCACCCGGACTAGCGGTTGGCGAGCAGTACTTC,TRBD2,TRBV6-5,TRBJ2-7,-
CASSWGGSGNTGELFF,TGTGCCAGCAGTTGGGGCGGTAGCGGGAACACCGGGGAGCTGTTTTTT,-,TRBV28,TRBJ2-2,-
CATSRVDRMSEQYF,TGTGCCACCAGCAGAGTGGACAGGATGAGCGAGCAGTACTTC,TRBD1,TRBV15,TRBJ2-7,-
CASSLMYEQYF,TGTGCCAGCAGCTTGATGTACGAGCAGTACTTC,-,TRBV5-6,TRBJ2-7,-
CASREPAPYNEQFF,TGCGCCAGCAGGGAGCCAGCCCCCTACAATGAGCAGTTCTTC,-,TRBV5-1,TRBJ2-1,-
CASTGYGNTIYF,TGTGCCAGCACAGGGTATGGAAACACCATATATTTT,-,TRBV28,TRBJ1-3,-
CASSTTWPGQQNYNEQFF,TGTGCCAGCAGTACCACATGGCCCGGACAGCAAAACTACAATGAGCAGTTCTTC,-,TRBV27,TRBJ2-1,-
CASSLRGGTDYEQYF,TGTGCCAGCAGCTTAAGGGGCGGTACGGACTACGAGCAGTACTTC,-,TRBV7-3,TRBJ2-7,-
CASSLDGGTEAFF,TGTGCCAGCAGCCTCGACGGAGGCACTGAAGCTTTCTTT,-,TRBV4-2,TRBJ1-1,few
CSVGRRDKRVF,TGCAGCGTTGGACGGCGGGACAAAAGGGTCTTC,-,TRBV29-1,TRBJ2-1,once
CSARGETQYF,TGCAGTGCTAGAGGCGAGACCCAGTACTTC,-,TRBV20-1,TRBJ2-5,-
CASSLGTSVTYEQYF,TGTGCCAGCAGCTTAGGTACCTCCGTTACCTACGAGCAGTACTTC,-,TRBV11-2,TRBJ2-7,-
CASSQAAGNYEQYF,TGCGCCAGCAGCCAAGCGGCTGGAAACTACGAGCAGTACTTC,-,TRBV4-1,TRBJ2-7,-
CASSLRGTVLNTIYF,TGTGCCAGCAGTTTAAGAGGGACAGTTCTGAACACCATATATTTT,TRBD1,TRBV27,TRBJ1-3,-
CASSPRLAGSSYNEQFF,TGTGCCAGCTCACCTAGACTAGCGGGAAGCTCCTACAATGAGCAGTTCTTC,TRBD2,TRBV18,TRBJ2-1,-
CASTSLDGVYGYTF,TGTGCCAGCACCTCACTGGACGGGGTCTATGGCTACACCTTC,-,TRBV9,TRBJ1-2,few
CASSISGADTQYF,TGTGCCAGCAGCATCTCAGGGGCAGATACGCAGTATTTT,-,TRBV7-9,TRBJ2-3,-
CSVEGLAGQLGEQFF,TGCAGCGTGGAGGGACTAGCGGGACAGTTAGGTGAGCAGTTCTTC,TRBD2,TRBV29-1,TRBJ2-1,-
CASSRTGVNIQYF,TGTGCCAGCAGTCGTACAGGGGTCAACATTCAGTACTTC,TRBD1,TRBV14,TRBJ2-4,-
CAKGASGRVQETQYF,TGTGCCAAGGGGGCTAGCGGGAGGGTCCAAGAGACCCAGTACTTC,TRBD2,TRBV18,TRBJ2-5,once
CASSQVFGRGKETQYF,TGCGCCAGCAGCCAAGTTTTCGGCAGGGGAAAAGAGACCCAGTACTTC,-,TRBV4-1,TRBJ2-5,-
CASSLVLRGEQYF,TGTGCCAGCAGCCTCGTGTTACGGGGCGAGCAGTACTTC,-,TRBV7-9,TRBJ2-7,-